Listed below are T cell receptor beta chains from one sample, sequenced in a study of monozygotic twins with inflammatory bowel disease. One entry per CDR3 protein, without DNA, is what TCRdb gives after re-calling the 5' RACE reads. The sample table includes about 450,000 distinct CDR3 sequences. The sequencing sample was made of blood. Every receptor here comes from a human donor with ulcerative colitis or Crohn's disease, or a healthy co-twin of an affected twin (not recorded which). CDR3s include the opening cysteine and the closing phenylalanine or tryptophan. Each record gives: J gene, V gene, CDR3 protein.

J gene: TRBJ2-3; V gene: TRBV2; CDR3 protein: CASSKTLTGAGADTQYF
J gene: TRBJ1-2; V gene: TRBV4-2; CDR3 protein: CASSQATGGGYTF
J gene: TRBJ2-1; V gene: TRBV18; CDR3 protein: CASSQSQGNEQFF
J gene: TRBJ2-3; V gene: TRBV6-4; CDR3 protein: CASSDNRGQTQYF
J gene: TRBJ2-5; V gene: TRBV7-2; CDR3 protein: CASSFGTGQETQYF
J gene: TRBJ2-7; V gene: TRBV7-2; CDR3 protein: CASAGVSGSYEQYF
J gene: TRBJ1-3; V gene: TRBV11-2; CDR3 protein: CASSLLDYSSGNTIYF
J gene: TRBJ1-1; V gene: TRBV7-3; CDR3 protein: CASSDRGMDTEAFF
J gene: TRBJ2-2; V gene: TRBV20-1; CDR3 protein: CSASPLGLAGGAHPSNTGELFF
J gene: TRBJ2-3; V gene: TRBV2; CDR3 protein: CASSDSGGLYTQYF
J gene: TRBJ1-4; V gene: TRBV5-1; CDR3 protein: CASSYRGTTNEKLFF
J gene: TRBJ1-2; V gene: TRBV6-5; CDR3 protein: CASRGGDYGYTF
J gene: TRBJ1-1; V gene: TRBV15; CDR3 protein: CATSGSLTEAFF